This T cell receptor (beta chain) was identified in a study of CD8 T cells in ankylosing spondylitis. MiXCR, applied by TCRdb to the 5' RACE reads, yields one record per CDR3 protein. The table records about 240,000 distinct CDR3 sequences, roughly 8.6% of them present only once. V lost 7 bases and J lost 9, with 19 bases in between. The CDR3 spans 13 residues. Germline lookup yields CDR1 DFQATT and CDR2 SNEGSKA (reference sequence). This clonotype appeared many times. The chain carries TRBV20-1 and TRBJ2-1; a possible D gene is TRBD1 (6 bases). Sequenced input: blood, either unsorted or a sorted T cell fraction (not recorded which). The receptor's source is a male donor with ankylosing spondylitis or in good health (not recorded which). CDR3 coding DNA: TGCAGTGGGGGCAGGGGTATGGACGGTGAGCAGTTCTTC. It codes for CSGGRGMDGEQFF.